This T cell receptor (beta chain) was identified in a study of synovial regulatory T cells in juvenile arthritis. In terms of frequency, this clone is medium-sized. Its target is not known. The length of the CDR3 is 15 residues. No nucleotide data were recorded. Germline V gene lookup returns CDR1 SGHKS and CDR2 YYEKEE (reference sequence). Whole-study results and caveats: Blood Treg cells that were inflammation-associated showed lower TCR diversity than other blood Treg cells.

Clones were sequenced by immunoSEQ multiplex PCR, and TCRdb holds only the in-frame ones, with some missing. Recorded for this sample: about 1,100 clones. This rearrangement joins TRBV5-5 to TRBJ2-2; the TCRdb call, TRBD2, lacks DNA for checking. The sample comprised Treg cells from blood. The subset denotes: HLA-DR+ inflammation-associated blood Treg cells. This clonotype was obtained from a donor younger than 30 with juvenile idiopathic arthritis. The CDR3 is CASSFSSGRAGELFF. The whole variable domain, remainder taken from reference TRBV5-5 and TRBJ2-2, is DAGVTQSPTHLIKTRGQQVTLRCSPISGHKSVSWYQQVLGQGPQFIFQYYEKEERGRGNFPDRFSARQFPNYSSELNVNALLLGDSALYLCASSFSSGRAGELFFGEGSRLTVL.